This TCR beta chain was recorded in a study of cytomegalovirus exposure and HLA in healthy donors. Study-level results: Most subjects had HLA-A and HLA-B alleles reportedly predicted accurately by TCR beta sequences. Some TCR beta chains (approximately 180 of them) were listed as cytomegalovirus-associated. Data from an earlier analysis indicated that most TCR beta V segments were productive either about 87% or about 30% of the time.

Healthy bone marrow donors made up the cohort. Primers: 60 Vbeta forward and 13 Jbeta reverse. Using immunoSEQ multiplex PCR, the repertoire was profiled, and TCRdb retains in-frame clones only, with some absent. The sample lists tens of thousands of clones; roughly 86% were seen once. Germline CDR1 MDHEN, CDR2 SYDVKM. The CDR3 spans 12 residues. V dropped 2 bases and J dropped 4 bases, with 6 bases sitting between them. About this clone: What it binds is not known. The identical CDR3 is also encoded by other nucleotide sequences in the sample.

The chain links TRBV28 to TRBJ2-7; the D gene is possibly TRBD1 (5 bases). The sequencing input was PBMCs. The TCR sequence derives from a man aged 25 to 45 in good health and CMV-seropositive. The CDR3 DNA reads TGTGCCAGCAGTTTAAGGGGATACGAGCAGTACTTC. This sequence encodes CASSLRGYEQYF.